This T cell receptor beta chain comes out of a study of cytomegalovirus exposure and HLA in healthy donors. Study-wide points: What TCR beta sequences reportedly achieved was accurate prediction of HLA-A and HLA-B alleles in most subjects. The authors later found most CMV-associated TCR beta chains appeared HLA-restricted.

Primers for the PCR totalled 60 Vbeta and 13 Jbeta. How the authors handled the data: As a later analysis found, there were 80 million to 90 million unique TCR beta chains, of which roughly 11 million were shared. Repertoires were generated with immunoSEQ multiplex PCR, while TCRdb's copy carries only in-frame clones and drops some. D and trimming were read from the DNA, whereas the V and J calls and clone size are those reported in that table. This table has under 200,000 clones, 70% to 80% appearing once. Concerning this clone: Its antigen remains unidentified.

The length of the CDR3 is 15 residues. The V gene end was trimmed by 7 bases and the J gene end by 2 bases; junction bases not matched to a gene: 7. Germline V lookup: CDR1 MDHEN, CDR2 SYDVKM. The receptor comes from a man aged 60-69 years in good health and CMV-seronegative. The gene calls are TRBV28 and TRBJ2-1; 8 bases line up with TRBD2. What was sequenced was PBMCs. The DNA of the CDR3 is TGTGCCAGCACTTTTTTAGCGGGGACCTACAATGAGCAGTTCTTC. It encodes CASTFLAGTYNEQFF.